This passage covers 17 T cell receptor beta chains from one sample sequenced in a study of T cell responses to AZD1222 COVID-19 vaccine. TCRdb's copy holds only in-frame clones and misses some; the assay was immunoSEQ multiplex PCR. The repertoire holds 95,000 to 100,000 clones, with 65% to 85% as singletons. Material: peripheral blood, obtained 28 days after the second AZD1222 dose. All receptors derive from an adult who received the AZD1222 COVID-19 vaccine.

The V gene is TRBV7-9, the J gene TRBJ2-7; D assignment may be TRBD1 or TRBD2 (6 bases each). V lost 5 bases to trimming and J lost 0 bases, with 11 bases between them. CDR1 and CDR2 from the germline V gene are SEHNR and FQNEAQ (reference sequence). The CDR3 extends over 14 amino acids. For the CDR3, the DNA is TGTGCCAGCAGCAATGAGGGGGGCTCCTACGAGCAGTACTTC. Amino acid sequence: CASSNEGGSYEQYF.

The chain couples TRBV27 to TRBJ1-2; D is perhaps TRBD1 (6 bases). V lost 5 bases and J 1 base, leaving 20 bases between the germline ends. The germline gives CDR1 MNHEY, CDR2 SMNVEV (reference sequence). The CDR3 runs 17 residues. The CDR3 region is CASSPGEGRGINYGYTF. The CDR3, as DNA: TGTGCCAGCAGTCCCGGAGAGGGTAGGGGGATTAACTATGGCTACACCTTC.

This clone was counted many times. CDR3 DNA sequence: TGTGCCTGGAGTGGGGCGGCAGTGAGGCGAGAGACCCAGTACTTC. Translation gives CAWSGAAVRRETQYF. This chain joins TRBV30 and TRBJ2-5; D remains unclear. Germline CDR1 GTSNPN, CDR2 SVGIG (reference sequence). V dropped 1 base and J dropped 4 bases, with 16 bases sitting between them. The CDR3 is 15 amino acids.

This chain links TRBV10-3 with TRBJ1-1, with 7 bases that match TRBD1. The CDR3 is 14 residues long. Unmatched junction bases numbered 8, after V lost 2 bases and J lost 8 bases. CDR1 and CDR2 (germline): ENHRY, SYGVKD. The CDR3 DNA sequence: TGTGCCATCAGTGAGGGAGGGGGCAGGATGGAAGCTTTCTTT. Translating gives CAISEGGGRMEAFF.

The CDR3 loop reads CASSPFGPGELFF. CDR3 sequence (DNA): TGTGCCAGCAGCCCGTTTGGTCCCGGGGAGCTGTTTTTT. The chain uses TRBV5-4 and TRBJ2-2; D unclear. The CDR3 totals 13 residues. Trimming took off 4 bases at V and 6 bases at J, with 10 bases between the two ends. The V gene's germline CDR1 is SGHNT and CDR2 YYREEE (reference sequence).

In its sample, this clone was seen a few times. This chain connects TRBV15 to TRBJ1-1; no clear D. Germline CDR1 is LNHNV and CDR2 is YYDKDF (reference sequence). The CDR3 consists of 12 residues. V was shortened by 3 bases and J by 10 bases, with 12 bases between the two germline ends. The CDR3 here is CATSRERLRAFF. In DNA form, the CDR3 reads TGTGCCACCAGCAGGGAAAGACTGCGAGCTTTCTTT.

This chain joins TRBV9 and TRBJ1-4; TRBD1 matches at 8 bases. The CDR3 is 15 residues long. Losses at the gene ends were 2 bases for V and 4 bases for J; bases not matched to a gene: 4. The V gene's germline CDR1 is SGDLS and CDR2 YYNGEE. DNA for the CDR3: TGTGCCAGCAGCGTCCGGGACAGGAATAATGAAAAACTGTTTTTT. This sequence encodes CASSVRDRNNEKLFF.

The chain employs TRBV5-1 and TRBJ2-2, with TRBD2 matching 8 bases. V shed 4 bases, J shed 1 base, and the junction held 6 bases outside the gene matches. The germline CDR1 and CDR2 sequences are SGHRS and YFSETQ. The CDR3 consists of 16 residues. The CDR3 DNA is TGCGCCAGCAGCCCCCGGGAGGGAGGGAACACCGGGGAGCTGTTTTTT. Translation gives CASSPREGGNTGELFF.

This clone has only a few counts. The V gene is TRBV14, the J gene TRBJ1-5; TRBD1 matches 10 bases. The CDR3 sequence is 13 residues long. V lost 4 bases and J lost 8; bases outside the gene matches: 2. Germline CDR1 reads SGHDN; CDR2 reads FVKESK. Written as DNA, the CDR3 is TGTGCCAGCAGCCTGGGACAGGGGAAGCCCCAGCATTTT. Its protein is CASSLGQGKPQHF.

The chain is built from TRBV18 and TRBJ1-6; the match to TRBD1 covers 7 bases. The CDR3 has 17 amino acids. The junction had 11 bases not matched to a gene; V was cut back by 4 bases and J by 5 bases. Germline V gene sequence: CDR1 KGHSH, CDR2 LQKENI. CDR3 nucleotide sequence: TGTGCCAGCTCACTACTGGCCAGGACAGGCGATAATTCACCCCTCCACTTT. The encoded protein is CASSLLARTGDNSPLHF.

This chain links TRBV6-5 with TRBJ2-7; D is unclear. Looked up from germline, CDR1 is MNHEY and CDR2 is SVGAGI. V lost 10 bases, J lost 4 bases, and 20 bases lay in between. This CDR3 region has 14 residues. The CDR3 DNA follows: TGTGCCACCTCCCTCCCCGGGTTGCGGTACGAGCAGTACTTC. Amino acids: CATSLPGLRYEQYF.

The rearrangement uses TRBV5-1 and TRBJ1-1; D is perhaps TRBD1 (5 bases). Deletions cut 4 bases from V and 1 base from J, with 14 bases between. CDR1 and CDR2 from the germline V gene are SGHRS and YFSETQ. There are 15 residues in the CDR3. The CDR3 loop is CASSPNPGQNTEAFF. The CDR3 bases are TGCGCCAGCAGCCCGAACCCCGGACAGAACACTGAAGCTTTCTTT.

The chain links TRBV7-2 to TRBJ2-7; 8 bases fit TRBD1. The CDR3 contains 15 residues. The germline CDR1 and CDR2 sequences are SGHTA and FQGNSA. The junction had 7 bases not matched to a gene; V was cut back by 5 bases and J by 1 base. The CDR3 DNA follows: TGTGCCAGCAGCAAAGGACAGGGTTGGTCCTACGAGCAGTACTTC. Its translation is CASSKGQGWSYEQYF. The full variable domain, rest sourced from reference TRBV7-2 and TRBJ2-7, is GAGVSQSPSNKVTEKGKDVELRCDPISGHTALYWYRQSLGQGLEFLIYFQGNSAPDKSGLPSDRFSAERTGGSVSTLTIQRTQQEDSAVYLCASSKGQGWSYEQYFGPGTRLTVT.

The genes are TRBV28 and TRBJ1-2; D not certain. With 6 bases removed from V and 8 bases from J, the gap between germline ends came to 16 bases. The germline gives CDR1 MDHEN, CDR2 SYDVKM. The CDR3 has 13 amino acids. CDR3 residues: CASSPIGSRGYTF. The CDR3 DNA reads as TGTGCCAGCAGCCCGATCGGATCGCGGGGCTACACCTTC.

The CDR3 DNA follows: TGTGCCAGCAGTTTTGTGGGAGTGGCTCAGCCCCAGCATTTT. It encodes CASSFVGVAQPQHF. The gene calls are TRBV6-5 and TRBJ1-5, with D unclear. The CDR3 runs to 14 residues. Between the trimmed V and J ends, which lost 4 bases and 6 bases, there was a span of 13 bases. From germline, CDR1 is MNHEY and CDR2 SVGAGI.

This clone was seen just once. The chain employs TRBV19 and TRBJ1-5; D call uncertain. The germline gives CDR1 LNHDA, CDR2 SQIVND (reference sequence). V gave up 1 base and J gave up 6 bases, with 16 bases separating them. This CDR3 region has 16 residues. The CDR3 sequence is CASSIGPDRAGQPQHF. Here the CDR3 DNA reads TGTGCCAGTAGTATAGGGCCGGACCGAGCAGGTCAGCCCCAGCATTTT.

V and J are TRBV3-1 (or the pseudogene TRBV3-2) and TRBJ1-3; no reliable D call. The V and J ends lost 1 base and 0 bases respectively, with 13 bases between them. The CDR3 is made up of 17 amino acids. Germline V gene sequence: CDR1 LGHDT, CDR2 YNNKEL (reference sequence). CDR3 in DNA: TGTGCCAGCAGCCAAGGGTCGTGGCACTCCTCTGGAAACACCATATATTTT. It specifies CASSQGSWHSSGNTIYF.